These 10 T cell receptor beta chains originate from one sample sequenced in a study of T cell responses to AZD1222 COVID-19 vaccine. Profiling relied on immunoSEQ multiplex PCR, and the TCRdb table lists in-frame clones only, not all of them. In the table there are 93,000 or so clones, 88% of which are singletons. The sequencing here drew on peripheral blood, taken on day 0 of AZD1222 vaccination. These receptors came from an adult in good health.

The chain links TRBV10-3 to TRBJ1-6; D is ambiguous. Germline V gene lookup returns CDR1 ENHRY and CDR2 SYGVKD. CDR3 size: 13 residues. Trimming shortened V by 8 bases and J by 0 bases, and 5 bases separated the two germline ends. For the CDR3, the DNA is TGTGCCATCCGGAGCTCCTATAATTCACCCCTCCACTTT. The encoded protein is CAIRSSYNSPLHF.

The V call is TRBV16, the J call TRBJ2-6; D unclear. The CDR3 consists of 15 residues. V lost 4 bases to trimming and J lost 4 bases, with 11 bases between them. Germline lookup yields CDR1 KGHSY and CDR2 FQNENV. The CDR3 bases are TGTGCCAGCAGCCGGCAGGACGGCGGGGCCAACGTCCTGACTTTC. It is translated as CASSRQDGGANVLTF.

This clone has more than one count but fewer than ten. V usage is TRBV27 and J usage is TRBJ2-1, with D tentatively TRBD2 (5 bases). The V gene's germline CDR1 is MNHEY and CDR2 SMNVEV (reference sequence). The V and J ends lost 4 bases and 9 bases respectively, with 7 bases between them. There are 11 residues in the CDR3. The CDR3 loop reads CASSSSFEQFF. The CDR3 nucleotides read TGTGCCAGCAGTTCTAGCTTTGAGCAGTTCTTC.

Only one count was recorded for this clone. This chain uses TRBV18 with TRBJ1-5, with no clear D. V was trimmed by 3 bases and J by 5 bases, leaving 8 bases between them. Germline V gene data show CDR1 as KGHSH and CDR2 as LQKENI. The CDR3 is made up of 13 amino acids. The DNA for the CDR3 is TGTGCCAGCTCACCCAAATCCGATCAGCCCCAGCATTTT. Protein: CASSPKSDQPQHF.

The chain carries TRBV12-3 or TRBV12-4 and TRBJ1-4; D unresolved. This CDR3 has 13 residues. The V end was cut by 1 base, the J end by 6 bases, with 6 bases between. The CDR3 here is CASSLGRDEKLFF. CDR3 bases: TGTGCCAGCAGTTTAGGACGCGATGAAAAACTGTTTTTT.

This chain joins TRBV7-2 and TRBJ1-2; possibly TRBD1 for D (6 bases). In germline, CDR1 is SGHTA, CDR2 FQGNSA. V dropped 1 base and J dropped 3 bases, with 12 bases sitting between them. There are 15 residues in the CDR3. Written as DNA, the CDR3 is TGTGCCAGCAGCTTAGTCACACAGGGCGACTATGGCTACACCTTC. Amino acid sequence: CASSLVTQGDYGYTF.

This clone appeared once. The chain couples TRBV15 to TRBJ1-4; D is uncertain. The CDR3 contains 15 residues. Trimming took off 1 base at V and 5 bases at J, with 11 bases between the two ends. The V gene's germline CDR1 is LNHNV and CDR2 YYDKDF (reference sequence). The CDR3 sequence is CATSRGAGSNEKLFF. CDR3 bases: TGTGCCACCAGCAGAGGTGCGGGGAGCAATGAAAAACTGTTTTTT.

The rearrangement joins TRBV9 to TRBJ1-5; no clear D gene. CDR1 and CDR2 (germline): SGDLS, YYNGEE. Trimming took off 2 bases at V and 2 bases at J, with 11 bases between the two ends. CDR3 length: 15 residues. The CDR3: CASSVTWGGNQPQHF. CDR3 nucleotides: TGTGCCAGCAGCGTTACCTGGGGAGGCAATCAGCCCCAGCATTTT.

The V call is TRBV7-9, the J call TRBJ1-5, with no clear D. Germline assignment: CDR1 SEHNR and CDR2 FQNEAQ (reference sequence). This CDR3 region has 13 residues. Between the trimmed V and J ends, which lost 5 bases and 6 bases, there was a span of 11 bases. CDR3 region: CASSLDGVQPQHF. The CDR3 nucleotides are TGTGCCAGCAGCCTGGACGGAGTTCAGCCCCAGCATTTT.

This rearrangement joins TRBV27 to TRBJ2-5; D unclear. Germline V gene data show CDR1 as MNHEY and CDR2 as SMNVEV (reference sequence). Trimming removed 8 bases from V and 2 bases from J, with 6 bases in between. The length of the CDR3 is 11 residues. The CDR3 protein is CASSFQETQYF. As DNA, the CDR3 is TGTGCCAGCTCATTTCAAGAGACCCAGTACTTC.